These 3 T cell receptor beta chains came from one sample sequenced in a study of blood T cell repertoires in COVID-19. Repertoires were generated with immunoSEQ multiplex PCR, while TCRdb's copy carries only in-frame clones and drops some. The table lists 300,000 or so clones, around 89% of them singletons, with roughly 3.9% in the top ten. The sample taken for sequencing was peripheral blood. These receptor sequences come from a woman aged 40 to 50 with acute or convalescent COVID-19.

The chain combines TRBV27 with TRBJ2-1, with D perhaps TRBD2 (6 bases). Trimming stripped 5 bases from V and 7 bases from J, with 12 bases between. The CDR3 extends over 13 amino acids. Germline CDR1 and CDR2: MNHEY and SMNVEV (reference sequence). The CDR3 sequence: CASSPGVLNEQFF. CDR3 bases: TGTGCCAGCAGTCCGGGGGTCCTTAATGAGCAGTTCTTC.

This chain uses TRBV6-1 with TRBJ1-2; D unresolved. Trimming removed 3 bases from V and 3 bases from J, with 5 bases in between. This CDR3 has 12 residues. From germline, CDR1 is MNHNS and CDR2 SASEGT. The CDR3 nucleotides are TGTGCCAGCAGTGACAGGCACTATGGCTACACCTTC. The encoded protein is CASSDRHYGYTF.

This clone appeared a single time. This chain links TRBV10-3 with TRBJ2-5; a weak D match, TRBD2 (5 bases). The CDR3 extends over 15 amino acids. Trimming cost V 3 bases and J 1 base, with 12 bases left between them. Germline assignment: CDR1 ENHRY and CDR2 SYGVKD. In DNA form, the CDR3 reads TGTGCCATCAGTGACCCTCCGCGGGCCCAAGAGACCCAGTACTTC. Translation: CAISDPPRAQETQYF.